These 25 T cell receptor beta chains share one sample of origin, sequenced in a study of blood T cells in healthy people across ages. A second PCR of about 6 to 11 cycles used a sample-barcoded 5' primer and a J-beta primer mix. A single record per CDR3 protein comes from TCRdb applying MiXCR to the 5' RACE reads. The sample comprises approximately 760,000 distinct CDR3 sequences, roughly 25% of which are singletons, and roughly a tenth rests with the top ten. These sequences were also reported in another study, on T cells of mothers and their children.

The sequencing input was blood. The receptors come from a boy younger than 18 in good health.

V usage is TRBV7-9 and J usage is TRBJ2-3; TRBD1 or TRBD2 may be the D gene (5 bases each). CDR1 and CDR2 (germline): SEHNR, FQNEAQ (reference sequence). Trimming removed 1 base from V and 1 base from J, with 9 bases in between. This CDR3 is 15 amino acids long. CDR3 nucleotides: TGTGCCAGCAGCTTAGACAGGAGGCGCACAGATACGCAGTATTTT. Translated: CASSLDRRRTDTQYF.

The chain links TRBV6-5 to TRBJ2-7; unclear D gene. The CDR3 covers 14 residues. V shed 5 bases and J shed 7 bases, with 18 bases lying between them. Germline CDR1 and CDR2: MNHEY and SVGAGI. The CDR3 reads CASSGGPYDGEQYF. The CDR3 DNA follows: TGTGCCAGCAGTGGCGGACCCTACGATGGAGAGCAGTACTTC.

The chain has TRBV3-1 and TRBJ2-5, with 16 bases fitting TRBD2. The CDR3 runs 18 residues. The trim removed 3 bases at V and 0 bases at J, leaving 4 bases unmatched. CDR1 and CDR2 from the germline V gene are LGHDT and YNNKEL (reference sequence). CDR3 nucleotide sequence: TGTGCCAGCAGCCAGGGACTAGCGGGAGGGCCGTACCAAGAGACCCAGTACTTC. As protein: CASSQGLAGGPYQETQYF.

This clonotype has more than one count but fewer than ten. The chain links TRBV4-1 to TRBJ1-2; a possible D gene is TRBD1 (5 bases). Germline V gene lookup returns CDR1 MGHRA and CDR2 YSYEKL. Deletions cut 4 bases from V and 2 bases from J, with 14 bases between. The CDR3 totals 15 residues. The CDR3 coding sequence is TGCGCCAGCAGCCCATCGCTCAGGGTGAACTATGGCTACACCTTC. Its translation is CASSPSLRVNYGYTF.

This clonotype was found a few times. This chain's CDR3 is CASKPSGGYNEQFF. The DNA of the CDR3 is TGTGCCAGCAAACCTAGCGGGGGTTACAATGAGCAGTTCTTC. This chain joins TRBV27 and TRBJ2-1, with TRBD2 matching over 10 bases. Losses at the gene ends were 7 bases for V and 4 bases for J; bases not matched to a gene: 4. The length of the CDR3 is 14 residues. Germline values: CDR1 MNHEY, CDR2 SMNVEV (reference sequence).

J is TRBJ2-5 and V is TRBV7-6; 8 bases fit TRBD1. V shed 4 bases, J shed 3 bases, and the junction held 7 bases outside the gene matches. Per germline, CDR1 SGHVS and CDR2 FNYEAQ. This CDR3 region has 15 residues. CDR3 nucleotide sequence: TGTGCCAGCAGCTCCTATTGGGACAGGAAAGAGACCCAGTACTTC. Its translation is CASSSYWDRKETQYF.

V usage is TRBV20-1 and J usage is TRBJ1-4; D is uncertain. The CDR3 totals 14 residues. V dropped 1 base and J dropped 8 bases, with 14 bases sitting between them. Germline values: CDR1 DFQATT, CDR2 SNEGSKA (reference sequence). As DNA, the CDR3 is TGCAGTGCTAGAGGAGGTGGGCACTACGAAAAACTGTTTTTT. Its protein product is CSARGGGHYEKLFF.

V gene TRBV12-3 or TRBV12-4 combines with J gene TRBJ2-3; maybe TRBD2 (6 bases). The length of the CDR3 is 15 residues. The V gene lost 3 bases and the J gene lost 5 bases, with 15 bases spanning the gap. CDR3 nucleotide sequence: TGTGCCAGCAGTTTGGGACTTAGGGGCATAGATACGCAGTATTTT. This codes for CASSLGLRGIDTQYF.

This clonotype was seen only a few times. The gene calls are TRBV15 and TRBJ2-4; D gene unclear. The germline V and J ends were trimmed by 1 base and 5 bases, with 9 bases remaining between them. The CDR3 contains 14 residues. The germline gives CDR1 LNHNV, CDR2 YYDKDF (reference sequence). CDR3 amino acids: CATSRVQTQNIQYF. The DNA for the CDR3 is TGTGCCACCAGCAGAGTCCAAACACAAAACATTCAGTACTTC. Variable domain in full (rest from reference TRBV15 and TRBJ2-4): DAMVIQNPRYQVTQFGKPVTLSCSQTLNHNVMYWYQQKSSQAPKLLFHYYDKDFNNEADTPDNFQSRRPNTSFCFLDIRSPGLGDTAMYLCATSRVQTQNIQYFGAGTRLSVL.

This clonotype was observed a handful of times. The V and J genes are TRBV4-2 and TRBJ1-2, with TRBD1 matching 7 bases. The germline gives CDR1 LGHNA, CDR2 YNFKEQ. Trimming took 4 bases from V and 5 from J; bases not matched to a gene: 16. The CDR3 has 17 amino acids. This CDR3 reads CASSPPDERQGSYGYTF. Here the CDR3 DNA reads TGTGCCAGCAGCCCCCCCGATGAGAGACAGGGTAGTTATGGCTACACCTTC.

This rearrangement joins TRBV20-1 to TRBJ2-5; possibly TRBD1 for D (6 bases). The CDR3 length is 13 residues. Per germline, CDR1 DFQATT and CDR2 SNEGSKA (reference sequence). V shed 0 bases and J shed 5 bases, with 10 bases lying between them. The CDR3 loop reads CSARDGGEETQYF. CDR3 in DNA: TGCAGTGCTAGAGATGGGGGCGAGGAGACCCAGTACTTC.

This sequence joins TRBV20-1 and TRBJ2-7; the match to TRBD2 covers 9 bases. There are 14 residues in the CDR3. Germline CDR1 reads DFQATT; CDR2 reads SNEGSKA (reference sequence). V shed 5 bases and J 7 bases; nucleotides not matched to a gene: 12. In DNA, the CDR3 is TGCAGTGCTCCACCCATTAGCGGGAGCAGAGAGCAGTACTTC. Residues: CSAPPISGSREQYF.

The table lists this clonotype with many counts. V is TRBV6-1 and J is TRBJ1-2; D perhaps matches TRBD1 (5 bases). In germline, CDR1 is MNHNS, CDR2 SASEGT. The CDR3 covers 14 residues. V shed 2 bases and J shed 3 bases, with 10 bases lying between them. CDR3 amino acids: CASSEFLGDYGYTF. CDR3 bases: TGTGCCAGCAGTGAATTTTTGGGGGACTATGGCTACACCTTC.

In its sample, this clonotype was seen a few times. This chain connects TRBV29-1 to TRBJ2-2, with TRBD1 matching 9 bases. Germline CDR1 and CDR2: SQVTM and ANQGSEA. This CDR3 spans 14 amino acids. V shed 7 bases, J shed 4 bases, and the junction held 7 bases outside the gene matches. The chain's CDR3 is CSGGQGPTTGELFF. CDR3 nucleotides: TGCAGCGGCGGACAGGGGCCGACCACCGGGGAGCTGTTTTTT.

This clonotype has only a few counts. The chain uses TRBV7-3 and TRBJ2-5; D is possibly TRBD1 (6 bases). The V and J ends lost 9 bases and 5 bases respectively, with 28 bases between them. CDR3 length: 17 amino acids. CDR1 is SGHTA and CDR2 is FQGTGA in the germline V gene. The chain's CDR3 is CARVKGLGADGGETQYF. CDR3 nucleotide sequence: TGTGCCAGGGTAAAAGGTTTGGGGGCGGACGGTGGCGAGACCCAGTACTTC.

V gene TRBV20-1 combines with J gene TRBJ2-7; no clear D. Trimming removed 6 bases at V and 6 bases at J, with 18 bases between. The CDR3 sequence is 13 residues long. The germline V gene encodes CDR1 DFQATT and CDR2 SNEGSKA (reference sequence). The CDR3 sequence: CSASLLTLSEQYF. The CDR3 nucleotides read TGCAGTGCCTCCCTACTCACCCTCTCCGAGCAGTACTTC.

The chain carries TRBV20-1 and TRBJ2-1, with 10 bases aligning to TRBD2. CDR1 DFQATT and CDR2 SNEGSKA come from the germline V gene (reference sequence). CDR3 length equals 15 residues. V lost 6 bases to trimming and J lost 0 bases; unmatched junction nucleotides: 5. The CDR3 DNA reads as TGCAGTGCGAGACTAGCGGGTAGCTCCTACAATGAGCAGTTCTTC. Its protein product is CSARLAGSSYNEQFF.

In DNA, the CDR3 is TGTGCCCGCCGATTGTCAGGGAAGGCTGCAACTAATGAAAAACTGTTTTTT. Translating gives CARRLSGKAATNEKLFF. The genes are TRBV5-7 and TRBJ1-4; tentatively, D is TRBD1 (5 bases). TRBV5-7 is an ORF for which the function is uncertain. CDR3 length equals 17 residues. Trimming took off 10 bases at V and 0 bases at J, with 22 bases between the two ends.

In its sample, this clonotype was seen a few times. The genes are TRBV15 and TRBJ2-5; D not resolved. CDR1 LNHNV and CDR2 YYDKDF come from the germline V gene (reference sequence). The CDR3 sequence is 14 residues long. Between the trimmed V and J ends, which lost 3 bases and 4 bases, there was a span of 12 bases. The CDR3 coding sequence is TGTGCCACCAGCAGCTATGGGATTCGAGAGACCCAGTACTTC. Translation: CATSSYGIRETQYF.

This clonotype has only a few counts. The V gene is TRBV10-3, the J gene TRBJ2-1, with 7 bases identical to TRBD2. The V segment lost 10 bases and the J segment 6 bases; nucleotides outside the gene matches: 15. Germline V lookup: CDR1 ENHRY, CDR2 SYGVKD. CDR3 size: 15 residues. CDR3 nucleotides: TGTGCCACATTCAGCGGGACGCGCCCAATCAATGAGCAGTTCTTC. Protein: CATFSGTRPINEQFF.

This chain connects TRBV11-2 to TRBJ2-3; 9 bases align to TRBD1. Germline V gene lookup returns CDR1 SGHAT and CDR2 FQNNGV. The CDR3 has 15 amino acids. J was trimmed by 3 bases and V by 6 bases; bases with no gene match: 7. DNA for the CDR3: TGTGCCAGCAGTCCCGGGGGGACAGGGACAGATACGCAGTATTTT. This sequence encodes CASSPGGTGTDTQYF.

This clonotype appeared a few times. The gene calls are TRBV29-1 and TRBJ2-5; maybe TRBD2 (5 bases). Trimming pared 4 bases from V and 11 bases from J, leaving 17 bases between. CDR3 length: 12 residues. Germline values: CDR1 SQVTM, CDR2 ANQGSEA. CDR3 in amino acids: CSVVIGEKRQYF. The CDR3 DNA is TGCAGCGTTGTAATCGGGGAGAAGCGGCAGTACTTC.

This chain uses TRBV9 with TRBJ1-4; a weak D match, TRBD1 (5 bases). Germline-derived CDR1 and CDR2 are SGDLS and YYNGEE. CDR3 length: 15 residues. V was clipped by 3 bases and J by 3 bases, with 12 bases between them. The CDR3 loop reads CASSALGTANEKLFF. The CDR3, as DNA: TGTGCCAGCAGCGCCCTAGGGACGGCTAATGAAAAACTGTTTTTT.

CDR3 sequence (DNA): TGCGCCAGCAGCCAAGTTTGGGCCGGTCGGGGGCCCCAGCATTTT. It specifies CASSQVWAGRGPQHF. This sequence joins TRBV4-1 and TRBJ1-5; D is uncertain. The CDR3 loop spans 15 amino acids. The ends were cut back, 1 base at V and 9 bases at J, with 16 bases in the middle. Germline V lookup: CDR1 MGHRA, CDR2 YSYEKL.

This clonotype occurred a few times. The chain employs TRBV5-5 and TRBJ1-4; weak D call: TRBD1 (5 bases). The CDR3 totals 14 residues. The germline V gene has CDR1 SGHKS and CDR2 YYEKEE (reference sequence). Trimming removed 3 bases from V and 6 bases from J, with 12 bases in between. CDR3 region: CASSSAGTYEKLFF. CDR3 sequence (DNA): TGTGCCAGCAGCTCTGCCGGGACGTATGAAAAACTGTTTTTT. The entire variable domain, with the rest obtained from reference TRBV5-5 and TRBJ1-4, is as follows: DAGVTQSPTHLIKTRGQQVTLRCSPISGHKSVSWYQQVLGQGPQFIFQYYEKEERGRGNFPDRFSARQFPNYSSELNVNALLLGDSALYLCASSSAGTYEKLFFGSGTQLSVL.